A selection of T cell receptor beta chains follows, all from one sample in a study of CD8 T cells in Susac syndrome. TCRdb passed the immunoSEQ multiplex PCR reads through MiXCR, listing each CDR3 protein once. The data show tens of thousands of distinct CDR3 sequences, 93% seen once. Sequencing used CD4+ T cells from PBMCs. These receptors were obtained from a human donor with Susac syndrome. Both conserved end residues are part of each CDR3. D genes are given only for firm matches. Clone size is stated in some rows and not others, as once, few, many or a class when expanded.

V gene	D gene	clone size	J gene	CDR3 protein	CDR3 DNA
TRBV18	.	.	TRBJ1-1	CASSPDVAVNTEAFF	TGTGCCAGCTCACCCGACGTAGCCGTGAACACTGAAGCTTTCTTT
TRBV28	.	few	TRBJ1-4	CASSLRGEKLFF	TGTGCCAGCAGTTTAAGGGGGGAAAAACTGTTTTTT
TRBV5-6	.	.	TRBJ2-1	CASSFVPGIDNEQFF	TGTGCCAGCAGCTTCGTCCCAGGGATCGACAATGAGCAGTTCTTC
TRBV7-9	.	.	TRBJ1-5	CASSFSGNQPQHF	TGTGCCAGCAGCTTCTCTGGGAACCAGCCCCAGCATTTT
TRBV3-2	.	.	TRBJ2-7	CASSKTDF	TGTGCCAGCAGCAAAACGGACTTC
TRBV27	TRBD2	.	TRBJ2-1	CASSSLSGGVNEQFF	TGTGCCAGCAGTTCCCTTAGCGGGGGGGTTAATGAGCAGTTCTTC
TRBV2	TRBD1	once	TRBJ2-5	CASGTGGSETQYF	TGTGCCAGTGGGACAGGGGGCTCGGAGACCCAGTACTTC
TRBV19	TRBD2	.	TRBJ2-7	CASSLFSSGANYEQYF	TGTGCCAGTAGTCTGTTCTCTAGCGGGGCCAACTACGAGCAGTACTTC
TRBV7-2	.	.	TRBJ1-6	CASCRDRISYNSPLHF	TGTGCCAGCTGCCGGGACCGAATCTCCTATAATTCACCCCTCCACTTT
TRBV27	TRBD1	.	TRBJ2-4	CASTERGQAAKNIQYF	TGTGCCAGCACGGAGCGCGGACAGGCAGCCAAAAACATTCAGTACTTC
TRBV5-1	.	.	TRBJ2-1	CASTGDSYNEQFF	TGCGCCAGCACGGGCGATTCCTACAATGAGCAGTTCTTC
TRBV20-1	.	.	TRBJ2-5	CSAPRDNQETQYF	TGCAGTGCCCCCCGGGACAACCAAGAGACCCAGTACTTC
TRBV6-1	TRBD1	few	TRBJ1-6	CASSGRDRNSPLHF	TGTGCCAGCAGCGGGCGGGACAGAAATTCACCCCTCCACTTT
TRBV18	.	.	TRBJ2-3	CASSLLDGGDTQYF	TGTGCCAGCTCCCTCCTCGACGGAGGAGATACGCAGTATTTT
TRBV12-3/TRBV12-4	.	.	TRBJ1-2	CASTSRGDNYGYTF	TGTGCCAGCACCTCCCGGGGGGATAACTATGGCTACACCTTC
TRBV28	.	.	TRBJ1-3	CASRPNDGYSGNTIYF	TGTGCCAGCAGACCTAATGACGGCTACTCTGGAAACACCATATATTTT
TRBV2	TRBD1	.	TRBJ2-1	CASSEMAGGYEQFF	TGTGCCAGCAGTGAAATGGCAGGGGGCTATGAGCAGTTCTTC
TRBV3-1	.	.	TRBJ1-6	CASSQGPTGYSPLHF	TGTGCCAGCAGCCAAGGGCCGACAGGATATTCACCCCTCCACTTT
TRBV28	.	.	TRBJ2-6	CASSPTSKSGANVLTF	TGTGCCAGCAGTCCAACCTCGAAATCTGGGGCCAACGTCCTGACTTTC
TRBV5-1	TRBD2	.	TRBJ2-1	CASSLAGGSGGYNEQFF	TGCGCCAGCAGCTTGGCCGGTGGTAGCGGGGGATACAATGAGCAGTTCTTC
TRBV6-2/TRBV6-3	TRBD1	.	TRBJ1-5	CASRPTGIQPQHF	TGTGCCAGCAGACCGACAGGGATTCAGCCCCAGCATTTT